The 3 T cell receptor beta chains in this list originate from one sample, sequenced in a study of shared clonotypes between healthy human individuals (dated by TCRdb to the early 2020s). Library generation was performed with the immunoSEQ multiplex PCR assay. The immuneACCESS repertoire file appears here via TCRdb, limited to in-frame rearrangements. These files lack a portion of the clones; in checked studies, under half of the deficit traces to unresolved V genes, and the cause of the others is not known. This sample comprises 780,000 or so clones, around 77% of them detected only once. The ten top clones hold about 1.8% of the sample. Specimen: memory CD4+ T cells sorted from blood. The intended sense of this specimen's cell subset or site label: CD45RA-negative fraction. The source is a woman in her thirties in good health.

The gene calls are TRBV11-2 and TRBJ2-1; 8 bases are a match to TRBD2. The CDR3 is 16 amino acids. Looked up from germline, CDR1 is SGHAT and CDR2 is FQNNGV. The ends lost 5 bases at V and 7 bases at J; junction bases unmatched: 13. This CDR3 is CASSRLMAGGLNEQFF. The CDR3 region has the DNA TGTGCCAGCAGCCGCTTGATGGCGGGAGGTTTGAATGAGCAGTTCTTC.

This clone has just a few counts. The V and J genes are TRBV7-8 and TRBJ2-2; 9 bases agree with TRBD1. The CDR3 totals 15 residues. Germline-derived CDR1 and CDR2 are SGHVS and FQNEAQ. Losses at the gene ends were 5 bases for V and 4 bases for J; bases not matched to a gene: 5. CDR3 sequence: CASSLQQGATGELFF. CDR3 DNA sequence: TGTGCCAGCAGCCTACAACAGGGGGCCACCGGGGAGCTGTTTTTT.

This clone was seen a handful of times. The chain recombines TRBV2 with TRBJ2-1; the D is unclear. The V end was cut by 8 bases, the J end by 1 base, with 12 bases between. Germline CDR1 SNHLY, CDR2 FYNNEI. The CDR3 extends over 14 amino acids. The chain's CDR3 is CASLGPLSYNEQFF. The CDR3 region has the DNA TGTGCCAGCCTTGGACCCCTATCCTACAATGAGCAGTTCTTC.